Listed here are 2 T cell receptor beta chains from one sample, sequenced in a study of blood T cell repertoires in COVID-19. Libraries were prepared by immunoSEQ multiplex PCR; TCRdb keeps only in-frame clonotypes and omits some of them. The sample yields around 85,000 clones, around 88% seen once. The sample comprised peripheral blood. All receptors come from a man in his sixties with acute or convalescent COVID-19.

The chain uses TRBV19 and TRBJ1-1, with 8 positions matching TRBD1. This CDR3 is built from 15 residues. The junction had 5 bases not matched to a gene; V was cut back by 2 bases and J by 3 bases. Germline CDR1 reads LNHDA; CDR2 reads SQIVND (reference sequence). CDR3 in amino acids: CASSISSTGDTEAFF. CDR3 nucleotide sequence: TGTGCCAGTAGTATATCATCGACAGGGGACACTGAAGCTTTCTTT.

The chain recombines TRBV6-6 with TRBJ2-7, with D possibly TRBD1 on 5 matching bases. V was cut by 0 bases and J by 1 base, with 7 bases left in between. Germline values: CDR1 MNHNY, CDR2 SVGAGI (reference sequence). The CDR3 loop spans 14 amino acids. CDR3 sequence reads: CASSYSPGSYEQYF. In DNA, the CDR3 is TGTGCCAGCAGTTACTCCCCAGGGTCCTACGAGCAGTACTTC.